This passage covers 28 T cell receptor beta chains from one sample sequenced in a study of blood T cell repertoires in COVID-19. The assay was immunoSEQ multiplex PCR, and TCRdb's table has in-frame clones only and misses some. Among 150,000 to 200,000 clones, about 87% were seen once, and the ten largest hold about 4%. The specimen was peripheral blood. The receptors here all came from a man between 18 and 29 years old with active or convalescent COVID-19.

CDR3 coding DNA: TGTGCCACCAGCAGCAGCGGGGGGTTATACAATGAGCAGTTCTTC. Translated: CATSSSGGLYNEQFF. The V and J genes are TRBV15 and TRBJ2-1, with 9 bases fitting TRBD2. The junction had 4 bases not matched to a gene; V was cut back by 3 bases and J by 4 bases. The CDR3 consists of 15 residues. Germline CDR1 and CDR2: LNHNV and YYDKDF (reference sequence).

The rearrangement joins TRBV5-8 to TRBJ1-3; no clear D gene. Germline CDR1 reads SGHTS; CDR2 reads YDEGEE. The CDR3 totals 13 residues. V was clipped by 3 bases and J by 4 bases, with 8 bases between them. CDR3 amino acids: CASSWTAGNTIYF. The CDR3 DNA sequence: TGTGCCAGCAGCTGGACTGCCGGAAACACCATATATTTT.

This clone was observed a few times. The chain joins TRBV18 to TRBJ1-1; D is possibly TRBD1 (5 bases). Trimming took off 6 bases at V and 1 base at J, with 15 bases between the two ends. The CDR3 length is 15 residues. Per the germline V gene, CDR1 is KGHSH and CDR2 is LQKENI. CDR3 nucleotide sequence: TGTGCCAGCTCTCGCGGCGGGGGAGCGAACACTGAAGCTTTCTTT. It translates to CASSRGGGANTEAFF.

The sample holds one count of this clone. The J gene is TRBJ1-2, the V gene TRBV24-1; D is ambiguous. This CDR3 is built from 14 residues. V was pared by 1 base and J by 3 bases, with 8 bases between. Germline CDR1 is KGHDR and CDR2 is SFDVKD. CDR3 DNA sequence: TGTGCCACCAGTGATTTTAATGAGGACTATGGCTACACCTTC. Translation: CATSDFNEDYGYTF.

This rearrangement joins TRBV5-1 to TRBJ1-1; D might be TRBD1 (5 bases). Germline V gives CDR1 SGHRS, CDR2 YFSETQ. The CDR3 length is 13 residues. V was cut by 7 bases and J by 2 bases, with 12 bases left in between. CDR3 residues: CASGQGFNTEAFF. In DNA form, the CDR3 reads TGCGCCAGCGGGCAGGGCTTTAACACTGAAGCTTTCTTT.

J is TRBJ1-5 and V is TRBV28, with D maybe TRBD1 (5 bases). V was clipped by 2 bases and J by 2 bases, with 10 bases between them. This CDR3 comprises 15 residues. The germline V gene encodes CDR1 MDHEN and CDR2 SYDVKM. The chain's CDR3 is CASSLEIQGNQPQHF. The CDR3 DNA reads as TGTGCCAGCAGTTTAGAGATACAGGGCAATCAGCCCCAGCATTTT.

This clone has more than one count but fewer than ten. This chain connects TRBV30 to TRBJ1-6; D not certain. Trimming took 3 bases from V and 11 from J, leaving 11 bases between them. CDR3 size: 12 residues. CDR1 and CDR2 from the germline V gene are GTSNPN and SVGIG (reference sequence). CDR3 bases: TGTGCCTGGAGCGGAGGCAGTACACCCCTCCACTTT. As protein: CAWSGGSTPLHF.

The chain combines TRBV11-3 with TRBJ1-1; TRBD1 aligns across 7 bases. This CDR3 contains 15 residues. J was trimmed by 3 bases and V by 5 bases; bases with no gene match: 9. The germline V gene encodes CDR1 SGHNT and CDR2 YENEEA. The CDR3 region has the DNA TGTGCCAGCAGCCCGACAGGGCGAGATGACACTGAAGCTTTCTTT. This translates into CASSPTGRDDTEAFF.

The gene calls are TRBV2 and TRBJ2-7; 8 nucleotides align to TRBD2. CDR1 is SNHLY, CDR2 FYNNEI, per germline. This CDR3 has 15 amino acids. V was clipped by 3 bases and J by 2 bases; unmatched bases: 6. CDR3 bases: TGTGCCAGCAGTGACGCCGGGGGGGGCGCCTACGAGCAGTACGTC. This gives the protein CASSDAGGGAYEQYV.

The genes are TRBV9 and TRBJ2-3, with D uncertain. Germline assignment: CDR1 SGDLS and CDR2 YYNGEE. Between the trimmed V and J ends, which lost 4 bases and 0 bases, there was a span of 6 bases. CDR3 length: 13 residues. The CDR3 region has the DNA TGTGCCAGCAGCCCTTTGAGCACAGATACGCAGTATTTT. It encodes CASSPLSTDTQYF.

This chain links TRBV2 with TRBJ1-6, with 7 bases matching TRBD1. The CDR3 spans 18 residues. The V gene's germline CDR1 is SNHLY and CDR2 FYNNEI. J was trimmed by 2 bases and V by 4 bases; bases with no gene match: 11. CDR3 loop: CASSGDSPIRPYNSPLHF. The CDR3 nucleotides are TGTGCCAGCAGTGGGGACAGCCCCATAAGGCCCTATAATTCACCCCTCCACTTT.

The genes are TRBV28 and TRBJ1-1; D gene uncertain. The CDR3 covers 12 residues. V lost 10 bases and J 11 bases, leaving 20 bases between the germline ends. CDR1 is MDHEN, CDR2 SYDVKM, per germline. The CDR3 DNA is TGTGCCACCGGAAAAGGCCCCCCGGGGGCTTTCTTT. It codes for CATGKGPPGAFF.

This chain links TRBV5-1 with TRBJ1-2; 8 bases map to TRBD1. The ends lost 4 bases at V and 1 base at J; junction bases unmatched: 3. Germline V gene sequence: CDR1 SGHRS, CDR2 YFSETQ. The CDR3 contains 14 residues. Here the CDR3 DNA reads TGCGCCAGCAGCCAAGGACAGGGTAACTATGGCTACACCTTC. Translation gives CASSQGQGNYGYTF.

This rearrangement joins TRBV6-5 to TRBJ2-1, with D perhaps TRBD1 (5 bases). V dropped 4 bases and J dropped 7 bases, with 17 bases sitting between them. CDR3 length equals 15 residues. Germline CDR1 reads MNHEY; CDR2 reads SVGAGI. The CDR3 sequence is CASSFSFWTSNEQFF. CDR3 nucleotides: TGTGCCAGCAGTTTCTCGTTCTGGACAAGTAATGAGCAGTTCTTC.

The table lists this clone with a few counts. This sequence joins TRBV19 and TRBJ1-1; no clear D. Germline CDR1 LNHDA, CDR2 SQIVND (reference sequence). The V and J ends lost 3 bases and 4 bases respectively, with 12 bases between them. The CDR3 is 14 residues long. CDR3 sequence: CASSMSVPATEAFF. CDR3 coding DNA: TGTGCCAGTAGTATGAGCGTCCCGGCCACTGAAGCTTTCTTT.

The J gene is TRBJ1-1, the V gene TRBV12-5, with 10 nucleotides matching TRBD1. Losses at the gene ends were 1 base for V and 6 bases for J; bases not matched to a gene: 5. This CDR3 has 15 amino acids. Germline loops: CDR1 LGHNT, CDR2 FRNRAP. In nucleotides, the CDR3 is TGTGCTAGTGGTTTGGGAGGGACAGGGGATCCTGAAGCTTTCTTT. Translating gives CASGLGGTGDPEAFF.

This chain's CDR3 is CASSIGPRGTSTNYGYTF. The DNA for the CDR3 is TGTGCCAGCAGCATCGGCCCCAGGGGGACCAGTACTAACTATGGCTACACCTTC. V is TRBV9 and J is TRBJ1-2; TRBD1 matches at 7 bases. Germline CDR1 is SGDLS and CDR2 is YYNGEE. V was clipped by 4 bases and J by 0 bases; unmatched bases: 15. This CDR3 spans 18 amino acids.

The chain is built from TRBV29-1 and TRBJ1-1; a weak D match, TRBD1 (5 bases). Trimming pared 2 bases from V and 3 bases from J, leaving 16 bases between. Germline V gene sequence: CDR1 SQVTM, CDR2 ANQGSEA. The CDR3 length is 15 residues. The CDR3 region has the DNA TGCAGCGTTGAACCCCCGGGGGGGGAAGACACTGAAGCTTTCTTT. This encodes CSVEPPGGEDTEAFF.

The rearrangement joins TRBV7-2 to TRBJ2-1, with 7 positions matching TRBD1. CDR1 is SGHTA and CDR2 is FQGNSA in the germline V gene. The CDR3 extends over 17 amino acids. Germline trimming cut 3 bases from V and 0 bases from J; bases unmatched to any gene: 8. The CDR3 sequence is CASSLPTGFSSYNEQFF. Here the CDR3 DNA reads TGTGCCAGCAGCTTGCCGACAGGGTTCAGCTCCTACAATGAGCAGTTCTTC. Based on the CDR3 plus reference TRBV7-2 and TRBJ2-1, the full variable domain is GAGVSQSPSNKVTEKGKDVELRCDPISGHTALYWYRQSLGQGLEFLIYFQGNSAPDKSGLPSDRFSAERTGGSVSTLTIQRTQQEDSAVYLCASSLPTGFSSYNEQFFGPGTRLTVL.

In regard to this clone: The junction does not match germline at one end; this may be a read error. The chain carries TRBV24-1 and TRBJ2-1; TRBD1 agrees at 8 bases. This CDR3 has 14 residues. Germline CDR1 is KGHDR and CDR2 is SFDVKD. CDR3 sequence (DNA): TGTGCCACCAGTGACTCGGACAGGGCCGGGAGAAGAATCTTC. It specifies CATSDSDRAGRRIF.

The chain couples TRBV27 to TRBJ1-1; 8 bases agree with TRBD1. The germline V gene encodes CDR1 MNHEY and CDR2 SMNVEV (reference sequence). The CDR3 is 14 residues long. Trimming at V came to 7 bases and at J to 1 base, leaving 5 bases not matched to a gene. The CDR3 DNA follows: TGTGCCAGCATCTCCGGGACAGGGAACACTGAAGCTTTCTTT. Translation gives CASISGTGNTEAFF.

V is TRBV11-3 and J is TRBJ2-3, with TRBD1 matching over 7 bases. The V segment lost 5 bases and the J segment 4 bases; nucleotides outside the gene matches: 12. The CDR3 has 16 amino acids. The germline gives CDR1 SGHNT, CDR2 YENEEA. The CDR3 DNA reads TGTGCCAGCAGCCTAAGACAGGGTAGTTTTTCAGATACGCAGTATTTT. This encodes CASSLRQGSFSDTQYF.

Note on this clone: Germline and junction disagree at one end, which may indicate a read error. The genes are TRBV5-1 and TRBJ1-4; D is possibly TRBD1 (6 bases). The CDR3 is 14 amino acids. Germline V gives CDR1 SGHRS, CDR2 YFSETQ. Here the CDR3 reads CARSCGGGGEKLFF. Written as DNA, the CDR3 is TGCGCCCGCAGCTGCGGGGGCGGGGGTGAAAAACTGTTTTTT.

Only a few counts were recorded for this clone. This sequence joins TRBV19 and TRBJ2-2, with TRBD2 matching 11 bases. The V segment lost 6 bases and the J segment 2 bases; nucleotides outside the gene matches: 8. Germline CDR1 reads LNHDA; CDR2 reads SQIVND (reference sequence). CDR3 length equals 17 residues. CDR3 loop: CASSQGLAVINTGELFF. The CDR3 nucleotides are TGTGCCAGTAGCCAGGGACTAGCGGTCATTAACACCGGGGAGCTGTTTTTT.

J is TRBJ2-1 and V is TRBV5-4; a possible D gene is TRBD1 (5 bases). Deletions cut 5 bases from V and 0 bases from J, with 27 bases between. The CDR3 totals 20 residues. Germline-derived CDR1 and CDR2 are SGHNT and YYREEE (reference sequence). The CDR3 nucleotides read TGTGCCAGCAGTACCAAGGGGTCTCGTGGCGGAAACCTCTCCTACAATGAGCAGTTCTTC. As protein: CASSTKGSRGGNLSYNEQFF.

The chain employs TRBV10-1 and TRBJ1-1; a possible D gene is TRBD1 (6 bases). Germline V gene lookup returns CDR1 WNHNN and CDR2 SYGVQD (reference sequence). The CDR3 sequence is 14 residues long. The germline V and J ends were trimmed by 6 bases and 1 base, with 12 bases remaining between them. The CDR3 loop is CASRPDRANTEAFF. CDR3 nucleotides: TGCGCCAGCAGGCCGGACAGAGCGAACACTGAAGCTTTCTTT.

This sequence joins TRBV5-1 and TRBJ1-4; 7 bases agree with TRBD1. Germline V gene data show CDR1 as SGHRS and CDR2 as YFSETQ. The CDR3 length is 14 residues. Trimming cost V 4 bases and J 6 bases; bases outside gene matches: 6. The CDR3 protein is CASSLRQGDEKLFF. The CDR3 DNA reads as TGCGCCAGCAGCCTACGACAGGGAGATGAAAAACTGTTTTTT.

The chain carries TRBV24-1 and TRBJ1-2; D is unresolved. This CDR3 comprises 13 residues. Germline values: CDR1 KGHDR, CDR2 SFDVKD. V lost 1 base and J lost 4, with 6 bases in between. CDR3 bases: TGTGCCACCAGTGATTTCGCAGGCTATGGCTACACCTTC. This codes for CATSDFAGYGYTF.